This is a list of T cell receptor beta chains from one sample in a study of regulatory T cells in long-lasting Graves disease. A single record per CDR3 protein comes from TCRdb applying MiXCR to the multiplex PCR reads. The repertoire consists of about 470,000 distinct CDR3 sequences, with around 20% occurring once and the leading ten covering less than 9%. This material consisted of peripheral blood mononuclear cells (PBMCs), taken when the disease was refractory, from a patient treated with antithyroid drugs. These receptors were obtained from a female donor with Graves disease. The conserved cysteine and the conserved F or W are not part of the CDR3 here.

j_call v_call cdr3_aa
TRBJ1-2 TRBV28 ASFDAGGYGYT
TRBJ1-5 TRBV20-1 SATGGGGQPQH
TRBJ1-6 TRBV2 ASSAGLNSPLH
TRBJ1-1 TRBV6-1 ASLPQGFTEAF
TRBJ2-2 TRBV5-1 ASTLRAGGLTGELF
TRBJ2-7 TRBV29-1 SVGISTNEQQY
TRBJ1-5 TRBV20-1 SARAQGPNQPQH
TRBJ2-5 TRBV29-1 SVESGGETQY
TRBJ2-7 TRBV5-5 AGSLAGDEQY
TRBJ2-7 TRBV7-9 ASSPLRVSYEQY
TRBJ1-3 TRBV28 ASSSRGSSGNTIY
TRBJ2-7 TRBV5-8 ASSYGTAMFDEQY
TRBJ2-7 TRBV6-9 ASSSIYEQY
TRBJ1-1 TRBV6-8 TSSYSGGNTEAF
TRBJ2-6 TRBV28 ASSLRPSSGANVLT
TRBJ1-4 TRBV2 ATWDGTNEKLF
TRBJ1-1 TRBV7-9 ASSLEGSVVSEAF
TRBJ2-7 TRBV5-1 ASSFGLGQY
TRBJ1-1 TRBV6-1 ASSEAWQMNTEAF
TRBJ1-2 TRBV28 ASSDYYGYT
TRBJ1-5 TRBV27 ATRGVGGNQPQH
TRBJ1-1 TRBV2 ASSEEGSRFTEAF
TRBJ2-7 TRBV6-1 ASSDTLYEQY
TRBJ2-3 TRBV10-3 AITGNRVATDTQY
TRBJ1-4 TRBV19 ASIPRNEEKLF
TRBJ2-4 TRBV19 ASSINGFENIQY
TRBJ1-2 TRBV28 ASSSPGGNYGYT
TRBJ1-2 TRBV20-1 SAKTGEGYT
TRBJ2-1 TRBV7-9 ASSTRGGNEQF
TRBJ1-1 TRBV4-3 ASSQEIGRIEAF
TRBJ2-5 TRBV18 ASSPDWETQY
TRBJ2-7 TRBV20-1 SATPLAGAYEQY
TRBJ1-2 TRBV6-5 ASSYHAVYT
TRBJ2-1 TRBV19 ASSTLVDRVDEQF
TRBJ1-2 TRBV6-1 ASSPTGRGLGYT
TRBJ2-7 TRBV25-1 ASSALGDRGYEQY
TRBJ1-2 TRBV18 ASSPDPGGHNYGYT